Presented here are 21 T cell receptor beta chains from one specimen sequenced in a study of early T cells in non-severe SARS-CoV-2 infection. TCRdb recomputed calls from the 5' RACE reads with MiXCR, one row per CDR3 protein. The sample shows 95,000 to 100,000 distinct CDR3 sequences, 9.5% to 12% of them seen only once. Input material: whole blood. The receptors here all came from an adult who was a healthcare worker with PCR-confirmed SARS-CoV-2 infection or an uninfected control (not recorded which).

This chain links TRBV24-1 with TRBJ2-2; TRBD1 matches 8 bases. The CDR3 length is 17 residues. The germline CDR1 and CDR2 sequences are KGHDR and SFDVKD. V trimming: 5 bases; J trimming: 0 bases; junction bases outside the gene matches: 7. CDR3 sequence: CATSAILQGANTGELFF. In DNA, the CDR3 is TGTGCCACCAGTGCCATTTTACAGGGGGCGAACACCGGGGAGCTGTTTTTT.

The chain joins TRBV27 to TRBJ2-7; 7 nucleotides align to TRBD2. The V and J ends lost 7 bases and 1 base, in that order; junction bases with no gene match: 7. Germline-derived CDR1 and CDR2 are MNHEY and SMNVEV (reference sequence). The CDR3 is made up of 14 amino acids. The CDR3 here is CASTVTGGSYEQYF. CDR3 DNA: TGTGCCAGCACCGTTACGGGAGGATCCTACGAGCAGTACTTC.

The CDR3 DNA reads as TGTGCCAGCAGCCCCAAACGACGGCTCGCACACCCTTCACAACTGTTTTTT. Protein sequence: CASSPKRRLAHPSQLFF. This chain links TRBV7-9 with TRBJ1-4; D gene ambiguous. CDR3 length equals 17 residues. Trimming stripped 5 bases from V and 12 bases from J, with 28 bases between. The V gene's germline CDR1 is SEHNR and CDR2 FQNEAQ (reference sequence).

The chain carries TRBV10-2 and TRBJ1-4, with D unclear. Germline V gives CDR1 WSHSY, CDR2 SAAADI. The CDR3 totals 17 residues. Trimming cost V 6 bases and J 0 bases, with 17 bases left between them. CDR3 loop: CASSPPKGLATNEKLFF. The CDR3 DNA reads as TGCGCCAGCAGCCCCCCGAAAGGACTTGCAACTAATGAAAAACTGTTTTTT.

This clonotype was detected only a few times. The chain combines TRBV7-2 with TRBJ1-5; D not certain. V lost 2 bases to trimming and J lost 5 bases, with 13 bases between them. The CDR3 totals 15 residues. CDR1 is SGHTA, CDR2 FQGNSA, per germline. The CDR3 region is CASSLTGRADQPQHF. CDR3 in DNA: TGTGCCAGCAGCTTAACCGGACGGGCCGATCAGCCCCAGCATTTT.

V usage is TRBV28 and J usage is TRBJ1-5, with a weak D call TRBD1 (6 bases). Germline V CDR1 and CDR2: MDHEN, SYDVKM. This CDR3 comprises 12 residues. The CDR3 is CAARGSNQPQHF. The CDR3 bases are TGTGCAGCCAGGGGTTCCAATCAGCCCCAGCATTTT.

This clonotype was picked up a small number of times. The chain's CDR3 is CATPRPSGGELFF. For the CDR3, the DNA is TGTGCTACGCCCAGGCCGTCGGGGGGGGAGCTGTTTTTT. The chain is built from TRBV21-1 and TRBJ2-2; TRBD1, as called in the table, went unchecked against the DNA. TRBV21-1 is described as a pseudogene. CDR3 length: 13 residues.

In its sample, this clonotype was seen a few times. This chain connects TRBV4-1 to TRBJ1-5; D remains ambiguous. Germline CDR1 is MGHRA and CDR2 is YSYEKL. V shed 6 bases and J shed 1 base, with 10 bases lying between them. CDR3 length: 14 residues. CDR3 amino acids: CASSPGLSNQPQHF. In nucleotides, the CDR3 is TGCGCCAGCAGTCCCGGACTGAGCAATCAGCCCCAGCATTTT.

There are many counts of this clonotype. V and J are TRBV20-1 and TRBJ2-1, with 13 bases lining up with TRBD2. The CDR3 length is 15 residues. V trimming: 4 bases; J trimming: 3 bases; junction bases outside the gene matches: 3. The V gene's germline CDR1 is DFQATT and CDR2 SNEGSKA (reference sequence). The CDR3 sequence: CSAIGLAGVYNEQFF. The CDR3, as DNA: TGCAGTGCTATAGGACTAGCGGGAGTCTACAATGAGCAGTTCTTC.

J is TRBJ2-3 and V is TRBV9; 8 bases are shared with TRBD2. This CDR3 has 14 residues. Germline V gene data show CDR1 as SGDLS and CDR2 as YYNGEE. Trimming removed 3 bases from V and 4 bases from J; junction bases left unmatched: 4. The CDR3 loop reads CASSGGLGADTQYF. Written as DNA, the CDR3 is TGTGCCAGCAGCGGGGGACTAGGGGCAGATACGCAGTATTTT.

This clonotype was recorded at least ten times. The chain combines TRBV3-1 with TRBJ1-4; D call uncertain. The germline V and J ends were trimmed by 0 bases and 3 bases, with 17 bases remaining between them. The CDR3 length is 18 residues. Germline CDR1 is LGHDT and CDR2 is YNNKEL (reference sequence). CDR3: CASSQDLVGSPSNEKLFF. The CDR3 region has the DNA TGTGCCAGCAGCCAAGATTTAGTAGGGTCCCCTTCTAATGAAAAACTGTTTTTT.

The chain uses TRBV24-1 and TRBJ1-2; weak D call: TRBD1 (5 bases). Trimming shortened V by 3 bases and J by 8 bases, and 15 bases separated the two germline ends. The CDR3 has 14 amino acids. The germline V gene encodes CDR1 KGHDR and CDR2 SFDVKD. Written as DNA, the CDR3 is TGTGCCACCAGTGATCGCCAGGGATTGTGGGGCTACACCTTC. Its protein is CATSDRQGLWGYTF.

Ten or more counts support this clonotype. This chain links TRBV28 with TRBJ2-1; a weak D match, TRBD2 (6 bases). The CDR3 length is 15 residues. Trimming stripped 8 bases from V and 5 bases from J, with 19 bases between. The germline V gene has CDR1 MDHEN and CDR2 SYDVKM. In DNA form, the CDR3 reads TGTGCCAGCTGCGTTACCGGGACTTACAACAATGAGCAGTTCTTC. As protein: CASCVTGTYNNEQFF. Full variable domain (outside the CDR3, taken from reference TRBV28 and TRBJ2-1): DVKVTQSSRYLVKRTGEKVFLECVQDMDHENMFWYRQDPGLGLRLIYFSYDVKMKEKGDIPEGYSVSREKKERFSLILESASTNQTSMYLCASCVTGTYNNEQFFGPGTRLTVL.

This clonotype was counted ten times or more. The chain recombines TRBV7-6 with TRBJ2-7; weak D call: TRBD1 (7 bases). The CDR3 contains 15 residues. Trimming removed 5 bases from V and 4 bases from J, with 18 bases in between. Germline V CDR1 and CDR2: SGHVS, FNYEAQ. Here the CDR3 reads CASSPSPGGSYEQYF. The CDR3 DNA reads as TGTGCCAGCAGCCCGAGCCCAGGGGGGTCTTACGAGCAGTACTTC.

This clonotype was counted only a few times. This chain links TRBV11-2 with TRBJ2-1, with 7 bases identical to TRBD2. The germline gives CDR1 SGHAT, CDR2 FQNNGV. CDR3 length: 14 amino acids. The ends lost 11 bases at V and 4 bases at J; junction bases unmatched: 11. CDR3 sequence reads: CAASASGGYNEQFF. CDR3 sequence (DNA): TGTGCCGCCTCCGCTAGCGGCGGATACAATGAGCAGTTCTTC.

This clonotype was observed at least ten times. This chain uses TRBV5-1 with TRBJ1-2, with D tentatively TRBD1 (5 bases). V was trimmed by 4 bases and J by 0 bases, leaving 13 bases between them. CDR1 is SGHRS and CDR2 is YFSETQ in the germline V gene. CDR3 length equals 15 residues. In DNA, the CDR3 is TGCGCCAGCAGCGACTCGACAGAGACTAACTATGGCTACACCTTC. Protein: CASSDSTETNYGYTF. The full variable domain, its missing parts supplied by reference TRBV5-1 and TRBJ1-2, is KAGVTQTPRYLIKTRGQQVTLSCSPISGHRSVSWYQQTPGQGLQFLFEYFSETQRNKGNFPGRFSGRQFSNSRSEMNVSTLELGDSALYLCASSDSTETNYGYTFGSGTRLTVV.

This clonotype showed up many times. The chain recombines TRBV20-1 with TRBJ2-5, with a possible D match to TRBD2 (7 bases). V lost 3 bases and J 1 base, leaving 18 bases between the germline ends. The CDR3 has 16 amino acids. Germline V gene lookup returns CDR1 DFQATT and CDR2 SNEGSKA (reference sequence). The chain's CDR3 is CSARKLRGGGQETQYF. DNA of the CDR3: TGCAGTGCTAGGAAATTGCGAGGGGGGGGCCAAGAGACCCAGTACTTC.

V gene TRBV20-1 combines with J gene TRBJ2-4, with 11 bases matching TRBD2. This CDR3 spans 18 amino acids. CDR1 is DFQATT, CDR2 SNEGSKA, per germline (reference sequence). Trimming cost V 6 bases and J 3 bases; bases outside gene matches: 16. The CDR3 loop reads CSALRGSGGAIGKNIQYF. In nucleotides, the CDR3 is TGCAGTGCCCTCCGGGGTAGCGGGGGGGCTATTGGCAAAAACATTCAGTACTTC.

Many counts were recorded for this clonotype. The chain links TRBV12-3 or TRBV12-4 to TRBJ2-3, with D unresolved. Trimming removed 6 bases from V and 6 bases from J, with 10 bases in between. CDR3 size: 12 residues. Written as DNA, the CDR3 is TGTGCCAGCAGCGCATACTCGGATACGCAGTATTTT. This encodes CASSAYSDTQYF.

This clonotype was counted ten times or more. The CDR3 coding sequence is TGTGCCAGCAGCCAAGAGAGGACAGTGTCGGACTATGGCTACACCTTC. It specifies CASSQERTVSDYGYTF. The V call is TRBV14, the J call TRBJ1-2; the D gene is possibly TRBD1 (6 bases). V was trimmed by 0 bases and J by 3 bases, leaving 14 bases between them. This CDR3 is 16 amino acids long. From germline, CDR1 is SGHDN and CDR2 FVKESK.

The table lists this clonotype with many counts. The chain carries TRBV6-6 and TRBJ2-6; D is possibly TRBD1 (5 bases). This CDR3 region has 15 residues. Germline CDR1 reads MNHNY; CDR2 reads SVGAGI (reference sequence). V lost 5 bases and J 1 base, leaving 9 bases between the germline ends. This CDR3 is CASSNTGSGANVLTF. DNA for the CDR3: TGTGCCAGCAGTAACACAGGTTCTGGGGCCAACGTCCTGACTTTC.